A single T cell receptor beta chain is shown here with its context. These data are taken from a study of blood T cell repertoires in COVID-19. About the research overall: Researchers got acute and convalescent COVID-19 samples from the United States, Italy and Spain. T cells, B-cell-depleted T cells, or PBMCs provided the cDNA or gDNA that served as material.

The V gene end was trimmed by 6 bases and the J gene end by 5 bases; junction bases not matched to a gene: 6. The germline V gene encodes CDR1 SQVTM and CDR2 ANQGSEA. The CDR3 extends over 15 amino acids. Original handling: How many nucleated cells were present was estimated from reference gene primer amplification. Libraries were prepared by immunoSEQ multiplex PCR; TCRdb keeps only in-frame clonotypes and omits some of them. Clone size and V and J calls were adopted from that table, with D and trimming inferred from the DNA. The table has about 190,000 clones, roughly 84% seen once. V usage is TRBV29-1 and J usage is TRBJ2-1, with 14 bases that match TRBD2. Source material: peripheral blood. The TCR was taken from an elderly woman with active or convalescent COVID-19. CDR3 bases: TGCAGCGTGGCGACTAGCGGGAGGGCCCACAATGAGCAGTTCTTC. It is translated as CSVATSGRAHNEQFF.